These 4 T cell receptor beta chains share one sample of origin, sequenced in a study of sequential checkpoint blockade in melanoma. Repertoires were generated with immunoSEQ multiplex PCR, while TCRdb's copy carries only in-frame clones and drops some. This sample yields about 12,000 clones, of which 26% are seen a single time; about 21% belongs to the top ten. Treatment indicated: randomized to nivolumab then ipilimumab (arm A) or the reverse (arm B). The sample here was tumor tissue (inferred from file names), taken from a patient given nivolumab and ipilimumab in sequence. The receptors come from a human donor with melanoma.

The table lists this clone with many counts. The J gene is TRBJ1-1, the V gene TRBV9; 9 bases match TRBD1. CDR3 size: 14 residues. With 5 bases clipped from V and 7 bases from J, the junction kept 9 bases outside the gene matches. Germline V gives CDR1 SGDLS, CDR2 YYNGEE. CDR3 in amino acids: CASRPGTGSDEAFF. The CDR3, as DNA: TGTGCCAGCAGGCCCGGGACAGGGAGCGATGAAGCTTTCTTT.

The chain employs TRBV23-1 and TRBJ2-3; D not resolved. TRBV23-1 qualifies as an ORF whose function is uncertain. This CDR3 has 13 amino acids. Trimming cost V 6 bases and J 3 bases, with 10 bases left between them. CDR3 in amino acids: CASSSFGTDTQYF. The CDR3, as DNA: TGCGCCAGCAGCTCCTTCGGGACAGATACGCAGTATTTT.

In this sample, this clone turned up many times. The CDR3 region is CASSAGQGLGSGNTIYF. As DNA, the CDR3 is TGTGCCAGCAGCGCGGGACAGGGCTTAGGGTCTGGAAACACCATATATTTT. V is TRBV9 and J is TRBJ1-3; 9 positions agree with TRBD1. Germline V gene sequence: CDR1 SGDLS, CDR2 YYNGEE. The CDR3 spans 17 residues. V was clipped by 3 bases and J by 1 base; unmatched bases: 8.

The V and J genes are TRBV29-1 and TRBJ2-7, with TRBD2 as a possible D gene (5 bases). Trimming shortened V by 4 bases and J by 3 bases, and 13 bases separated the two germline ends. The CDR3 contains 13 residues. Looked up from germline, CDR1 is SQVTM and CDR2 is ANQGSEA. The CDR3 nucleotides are TGCAGCGTTGGGCGGGTCTCGCTCTACGAGCAGTACTTC. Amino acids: CSVGRVSLYEQYF.